Described below is a single T cell receptor beta chain sequence and its context. Its antigen is as yet unknown. This sample stems from a study of blood T cells in healthy people across ages. Study-wide results and limits: Strong correlation was found linking TCR beta diversity to naive T cell percentage. Unsorted PBMC input precluded a conclusive naive versus antigen-experienced comparison. Estimates based on one million T cells were treated as lower bounds.

A sample-barcoded 5' primer and a J-beta primer mix were used in a second PCR of roughly 6 to 11 cycles. The template-switch adaptor, which had 12 random nucleotides, put a tag on each cDNA molecule. MiXCR, applied by TCRdb to the 5' RACE reads, yields one record per CDR3 protein. The repertoire holds about 810,000 distinct CDR3 sequences, with roughly 34% as singletons. The clonotype originates from a man aged 18 to 35 in good health. Sequenced material: blood.

The CDR3 coding sequence is TGTGCCAGCAGCTTAGCGCTCGGGCAGGATAATTCACCCCTCCACTTT. Translation gives CASSLALGQDNSPLHF. This rearrangement joins TRBV7-2 to TRBJ1-6; no firm D call. The germline V gene encodes CDR1 SGHTA and CDR2 FQGNSA. CDR3 length: 16 amino acids. Trimming left V 0 bases short and J 5 bases short, with 11 bases between.